The 10 T cell receptor beta chains presented below share a single source sample, sequenced in a study of blood T cells in healthy people across ages. A J-beta primer mix and a sample-barcoded 5' primer were used in a second PCR of about 7 to 12 cycles. TCRdb independently ran MiXCR on the 5' RACE reads; one entry per CDR3 protein. The sample lists roughly 1.7 million distinct CDR3 sequences, roughly 32% occurring once. Sequencing input: blood. The receptor set was obtained from a woman aged 30 to 39 in good health.

Details on this clonotype: A much larger clone differs by one base, so this may be a read error. The chain couples TRBV4-1 to TRBJ2-7; 11 nucleotides align to TRBD2. The ends lost 0 bases at V and 2 bases at J; junction bases unmatched: 6. The CDR3 loop spans 17 amino acids. CDR1 is MGHRA, CDR2 YSYEKL, per germline. CDR3 region: CASSQEGTSGLPYEQYF. In DNA form, the CDR3 reads TGCGCCAGCAGCCAAGAAGGGACTAGCGGCTTACCCTACGAGCAGTACTTC.

V is TRBV2 and J is TRBJ2-3; TRBD1 agrees at 7 bases. Germline lookup yields CDR1 SNHLY and CDR2 FYNNEI. The length of the CDR3 is 14 residues. With 4 bases clipped from V and 2 bases from J, the junction kept 3 bases outside the gene matches. CDR3 coding DNA: TGTGCCAGCAGTGCGGGACAGAACACAGATACGCAGTATTTT. Translated: CASSAGQNTDTQYF.

The chain combines TRBV10-3 with TRBJ2-4, with 9 nucleotides matching TRBD1. The end of the DNA fits TRBJ2-7 better, so the J call may be wrong. CDR3 length: 14 amino acids. Germline V gene sequence: CDR1 ENHRY, CDR2 SYGVKD. The CDR3 region has the DNA TGTGCCATCAGTACCGGGACAGGGAGGTACGAGCAGTACTTC. Amino acid sequence: CAISTGTGRYEQYF.

The chain is built from TRBV6-2 or TRBV6-3 and TRBJ2-7; D is ambiguous. The CDR3 runs to 14 residues. Germline V gene data show CDR1 as MNHEY and CDR2 as SVGEGT. V was trimmed by 6 bases and J by 0 bases, leaving 12 bases between them. The CDR3 loop reads CASSPTALSYEQYF. In DNA, the CDR3 is TGTGCCAGCAGCCCAACAGCCCTCTCCTACGAGCAGTACTTC.

The CDR3 is CASSSQAGSTPYEQYF. The CDR3 bases are TGTGCCAGCAGCTCCCAGGCTGGGTCTACCCCCTACGAGCAGTACTTC. The V call is TRBV7-9, the J call TRBJ2-7; unclear D gene. V lost 4 bases and J 2 bases, leaving 18 bases between the germline ends. Germline-derived CDR1 and CDR2 are SEHNR and FQNEAQ (reference sequence). The CDR3 sequence is 16 residues long.

The chain combines TRBV5-1 with TRBJ2-2; tentatively, D is TRBD2 (7 bases). This CDR3 has 12 residues. CDR1 is SGHRS, CDR2 YFSETQ, per germline. V was pared by 5 bases and J by 14 bases, with 16 bases between. CDR3 loop: CASRSGRGGLFF. The CDR3 nucleotides are TGCGCCAGCAGGTCGGGCCGCGGGGGCCTGTTTTTT.

This clonotype was counted only a few times. The gene calls are TRBV7-2 and TRBJ2-3; 8 nucleotides match TRBD2. V lost 1 base, J lost 3 bases, and 6 bases stayed unmatched. CDR1 SGHTA and CDR2 FQGNSA come from the germline V gene. This CDR3 is built from 16 residues. The CDR3: CASSLVTGGRTDTQYF. The DNA of the CDR3 is TGTGCCAGCAGCTTAGTTACGGGGGGGAGGACAGATACGCAGTATTTT.

Note on this clonotype: This may arise from a read error, as a much more abundant clone is one base away. V usage is TRBV29-1 and J usage is TRBJ2-1; 7 bases match TRBD2. The germline CDR1 and CDR2 sequences are SQVTM and ANQGSEA. CDR3 size: 12 residues. V was pared by 5 bases and J by 8 bases, with 6 bases of the junction left unmatched. CDR3 sequence (DNA): TGCAGCGTTAGGGAGGGCCTCGATGAGCAGTTCTTC. This sequence encodes CSVREGLDEQFF.

This clonotype occurred many times. The chain links TRBV20-1 to TRBJ1-2, with TRBD1 identical over 9 bases. CDR1 DFQATT and CDR2 SNEGSKA come from the germline V gene (reference sequence). The length of the CDR3 is 14 residues. With 1 base clipped from V and 4 bases from J, the junction kept 4 bases outside the gene matches. The CDR3 DNA sequence: TGCAGTGCTAGAGCCACGGGACAGGGCTATGGCTACACCTTC. This codes for CSARATGQGYGYTF.

The chain carries TRBV7-9 and TRBJ1-1; D perhaps matches TRBD1 (5 bases). This CDR3 spans 14 amino acids. Trimming cost V 5 bases and J 7 bases, with 17 bases left between them. Germline values: CDR1 SEHNR, CDR2 FQNEAQ (reference sequence). CDR3 amino acids: CASSLRVGDREAFF. The CDR3 DNA is TGTGCCAGCAGCCTCAGGGTTGGTGACCGTGAAGCTTTCTTT. The full variable domain, in which reference TRBV7-9 and TRBJ1-1 provide the parts outside the CDR3, is DTGVSQNPRHKITKRGQNVTFRCDPISEHNRLYWYRQTLGQGPEFLTYFQNEAQLEKSRLLSDRFSAERPKGSFSTLEIQRTEQGDSAMYLCASSLRVGDREAFFGQGTRLTVV.